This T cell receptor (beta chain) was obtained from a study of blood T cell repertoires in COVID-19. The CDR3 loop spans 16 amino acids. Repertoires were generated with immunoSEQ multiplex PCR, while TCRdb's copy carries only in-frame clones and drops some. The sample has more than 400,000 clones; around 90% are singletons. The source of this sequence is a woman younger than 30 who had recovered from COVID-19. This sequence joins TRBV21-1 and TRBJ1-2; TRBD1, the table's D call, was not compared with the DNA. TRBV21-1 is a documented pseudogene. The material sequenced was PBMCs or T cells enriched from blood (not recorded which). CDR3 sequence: CASPSLIRTENYGYTF. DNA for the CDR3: TGTGCCAGCCCTAGTCTAATTCGGACAGAGAACTATGGCTACACCTTC.